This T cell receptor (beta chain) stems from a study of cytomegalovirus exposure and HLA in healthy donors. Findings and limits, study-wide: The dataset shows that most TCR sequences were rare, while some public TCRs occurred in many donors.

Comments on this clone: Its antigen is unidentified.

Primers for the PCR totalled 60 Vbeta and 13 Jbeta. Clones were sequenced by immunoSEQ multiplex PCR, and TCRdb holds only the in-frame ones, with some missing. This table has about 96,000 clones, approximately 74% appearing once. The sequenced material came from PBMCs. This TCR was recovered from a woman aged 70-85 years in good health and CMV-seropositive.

The CDR3 DNA follows: TGTGCCAGCAGCCCGAAACGGGGAGACTCCTGGGATAGCAATCAGCCCCAGCATTTT. It yields the protein CASSPKRGDSWDSNQPQHF. The V call is TRBV5-4, the J call TRBJ1-5; D ambiguous. Germline V lookup: CDR1 SGHNT, CDR2 YYREEE (reference sequence). The CDR3 loop spans 19 amino acids. Deletions cut 4 bases from V and 0 bases from J, with 23 bases between.